The source of this T cell receptor (beta chain) is a study of blood T cell repertoires in COVID-19. Sequencing was performed with immunoSEQ multiplex PCR; in TCRdb, only in-frame clones are kept and a portion is missing. The table records some 150,000 clones, 75% to 90% of them present only once. This clone was seen a single time. The germline gives CDR1 SGDLS, CDR2 YYNGEE. CDR3 length: 14 amino acids. V dropped 4 bases and J dropped 4 bases, with 14 bases sitting between them. The sequenced material came from PBMCs or T cells enriched from blood (not recorded which). This receptor was identified in a woman in her fifties or sixties who had recovered from COVID-19. The chain employs TRBV9 and TRBJ1-1; D might be TRBD1 (5 bases). The CDR3 sequence: CASSSGNQGTEAFF. The DNA of the CDR3 is TGTGCCAGCAGCTCAGGAAACCAGGGCACTGAAGCTTTCTTT.